This entry is about one T cell receptor (beta chain). The length of the CDR3 is 11 residues. The V gene lost 3 bases and the J gene lost 6 bases, with 6 bases spanning the gap. Seattle patients were enrolled during active infection and followed longitudinally. Original handling: Estimates of nucleated cell counts were drawn from the amplification of reference gene primers. Using immunoSEQ multiplex PCR, the repertoire was profiled, and TCRdb retains in-frame clones only, with some absent. The D gene and trimming were derived from the DNA, and the V and J assignments and clone size from that table. The sample holds roughly 200,000 clones, 81% seen once. The source of the sample is a study of blood T cell repertoires in COVID-19. Whole-study context: Sites in the United States, Italy and Spain provided acute and convalescent COVID-19 samples.

This receptor was identified in a woman in her 40s with COVID-19, enrolled during active disease. The sample was peripheral blood. The rearrangement links TRBV12-3 or TRBV12-4 to TRBJ2-7; D possibly corresponds to TRBD2 (6 bases). The CDR3: CASSLGGEQYV. CDR3 sequence (DNA): TGTGCCAGCAGTTTGGGAGGCGAGCAGTACGTC.